The rows below give T cell receptor beta chains drawn from one sample of a study of OX40 agonist ivuxolimab in advanced cancers. The repertoire was sequenced with immunoSEQ multiplex PCR; TCRdb's copy has only in-frame clones and lacks some. The table lists 65,000 to 100,000 clones, around 94% of them singletons, with around 9.6% in the top ten. Sequencing used CD4+ or CD8+ T cells sorted from blood, obtained in a trial of the OX40 agonist ivuxolimab. These receptors were collected from an adult with an advanced solid tumor such as melanoma, head and neck, liver or kidney cancer. The CDR3 runs from the conserved cysteine through the conserved F or W. The D gene is left open where the match is weak. Rows may omit the clone size; those that give it use once, few, many or a size class.

V	J	D	size	DNA	CDR3
TRBV10-3	TRBJ1-5	TRBD1	.	TGTGCCATCAGTGATGAGTTTGGCGGGACAGGGGTTTTTCAGCCCCAGCATTTT	CAISDEFGGTGVFQPQHF
TRBV28	TRBJ1-2	.	.	TGTGCCAGCAGCAGGTCCTATGGCTACACCTTC	CASSRSYGYTF
TRBV19	TRBJ2-7	.	.	TGTGCCAGTAGTATAGGAGCCGGCCTCTCCTACGAGCAGTACTTC	CASSIGAGLSYEQYF
TRBV27	TRBJ1-2	.	.	TGTGCCAGCAGTTTTCAGGGCTCCTATGGCTACACCTTC	CASSFQGSYGYTF
TRBV27	TRBJ1-1	TRBD1	.	TGTGCCAGCAGTCCCGGGACAGGTTTGAACACTGAAGCTTTCTTT	CASSPGTGLNTEAFF
TRBV7-9	TRBJ2-7	.	.	TGTGCCAGCAGCTTCGAGTACTACGAGCAGTACTTC	CASSFEYYEQYF
TRBV5-4	TRBJ2-2	.	.	TGTGCCAGCAGCTTCGAGGGGGGGAGCGAGGTCACCGGGGAGCTGTTTTTT	CASSFEGGSEVTGELFF
TRBV5-1	TRBJ1-1	.	.	TGCGCCAGCAGCCCGGACATCGGCACTGAAGCTTTCTTT	CASSPDIGTEAFF
TRBV11-1	TRBJ2-1	.	.	TGTGCCAGCAGCTTAAGCGGCGCTAGCGCTCACAATGAGCAGTTCTTC	CASSLSGASAHNEQFF
TRBV10-1	TRBJ1-2	.	.	TGCGCCAGCAGAGACTTTCCGGGACGGATTCTTGGCTACACCTTC	CASRDFPGRILGYTF
TRBV6-5	TRBJ2-3	TRBD1	.	TGTGCCAGCAGCCGCCGGGACAGAGTTCAAGATACGCAGTATTTT	CASSRRDRVQDTQYF
TRBV28	TRBJ2-7	.	once	TGTGCCAGCAGTTCGGTCTTTGACTCCTACGAGCAGTACTTC	CASSSVFDSYEQYF
TRBV2	TRBJ2-5	.	.	TGTGCCAGCAGCCACCTTGGGCCTATGGAGACCCAGTACTTC	CASSHLGPMETQYF
TRBV5-8	TRBJ1-2	.	.	TGTGCCACTAGACACCCTGACCGGGGTGGCTACACCTTC	CATRHPDRGGYTF
TRBV6-7	TRBJ1-6	.	.	TGTGCCAGCAGTTACTCTTACACGGATGGGATTTCACCCCTCCACTTT	CASSYSYTDGISPLHF
TRBV11-2	TRBJ2-3	.	.	TGTGCCAGCCTGAGCGGCGGGGATACGCAGTATTTT	CASLSGGDTQYF
TRBV5-4	TRBJ2-3	.	.	TGTGCCAGCAGCTCGGAACCCATTGAGGGCACAGATACGCAGTATTTT	CASSSEPIEGTDTQYF
TRBV28	TRBJ2-2	TRBD2	.	TGTGCCAGCGGAGGGACAGGGACTAGCGGGAGGGCCGGGGAGCTGTTTTTT	CASGGTGTSGRAGELFF
TRBV5-1	TRBJ2-7	.	.	TGCGCCAGCAGCTTGGCCGGTGAAGCAACCTACGAGCAGTACTTC	CASSLAGEATYEQYF
TRBV19	TRBJ2-7	TRBD1	.	TGTGCCAGTAGTCCAGGGACAGACTACGAGCAGTACTTC	CASSPGTDYEQYF
TRBV28	TRBJ1-5	.	.	TGTGCCAGCAGTTTCGATCAGCCCCAGCATTTT	CASSFDQPQHF
TRBV6-5	TRBJ2-7	.	.	TGTGCCACCACCCTAGCGTCCGAGCAGTACTTC	CATTLASEQYF
TRBV28	TRBJ2-1	.	.	TGTGCCAGCAGTTTTAGCGCGTCCTACAATGAGCAGTTCTTC	CASSFSASYNEQFF
TRBV4-1	TRBJ2-7	.	once	TGCGCCAGCAGCCCACCGGGGACATTAGGCGAGCAGTACTTC	CASSPPGTLGEQYF
TRBV28	TRBJ1-1	.	.	TGTGCCAGCAGTTTTTTGCCGGGGAACACTGAAGCTTTCTTT	CASSFLPGNTEAFF
TRBV27	TRBJ2-3	.	.	TGTGCCAGCAGTGCCCAGGAGGAGGCCACAGATACGCAGTATTTT	CASSAQEEATDTQYF
TRBV29-1	TRBJ2-3	.	.	TGCAGCGTTGAAAGGGAGATGGATACGCAGTATTTT	CSVEREMDTQYF
TRBV7-9	TRBJ2-1	.	.	TGTGCCAGCAGCTCTCCCGACAGTAATGAGCAGTTCTTC	CASSSPDSNEQFF
TRBV4-1	TRBJ1-3	TRBD1	.	TGCGCCAGCAGCCCGGGACAGGGGTCAGGAAACACCATATATTTT	CASSPGQGSGNTIYF
TRBV11-2	TRBJ2-1	TRBD2	.	TGTGCCAGCAGCTTCCTAGCGGGCTACAATGAGCAGTTCTTC	CASSFLAGYNEQFF
TRBV28	TRBJ2-7	TRBD1	.	TGTGCCAGTACCGGGACAGAATTTTACGAGCAGTACTTC	CASTGTEFYEQYF
TRBV9	TRBJ1-1	.	.	TGTGCCAGCAGCGCCGGAGTGAACACTGAAGCTTTCTTT	CASSAGVNTEAFF
TRBV9	TRBJ2-2	TRBD2	.	TGTGCCAGCAGCGCCAATCTAGCGGGAGGAATCGGGGAGCTGTTTTTT	CASSANLAGGIGELFF
TRBV7-9	TRBJ1-1	.	.	TGTGCCAGCAGCCACGTCGTAAGGCCGAACACTGAAGCTTTCTTT	CASSHVVRPNTEAFF
TRBV28	TRBJ1-5	.	.	TGTGCCAGCAGTTTATCCAGAAATCAGCCCCAGCATTTT	CASSLSRNQPQHF
TRBV27	TRBJ2-7	TRBD1	.	TGTGCCAGCAGTTTGCAAGGGGGCGTCTACGAGCAGTACTTC	CASSLQGGVYEQYF
TRBV4-3	TRBJ1-2	.	once	TGCGCCAGCAGCCAAGATCTAGCTAACTATGGCTACACCTTC	CASSQDLANYGYTF
TRBV4-2	TRBJ2-2	.	.	TGTGCCAGCAAAAGAGGGGGGCGGGTCACCGGGGAGCTGTTTTTT	CASKRGGRVTGELFF
TRBV4-3	TRBJ2-1	TRBD2	.	TGCGCCAGCAGCCCCGAACTAGCGGGAGAGATGAAGAGAAATGAGCAGTTCTTC	CASSPELAGEMKRNEQFF
TRBV6-5	TRBJ2-1	.	.	TGTGCCAGCAGTTTACTGGCGGGAACGGGCAATGAGCAGTTCTTC	CASSLLAGTGNEQFF
TRBV28	TRBJ2-2	TRBD1	.	TGTGCCAGCAGTTCAGAAGGACAGGTCACCGGGGAGCTGTTTTTT	CASSSEGQVTGELFF
TRBV6-6	TRBJ1-1	.	.	TGTGCCAGCAGTTACTCGAATGGGGGGGGCACTGAAGCTTTCTTT	CASSYSNGGGTEAFF
TRBV5-1	TRBJ2-7	TRBD1	.	TGCGCCAGCACCCCCGGGACAGGGTACGAGCAGTACTTC	CASTPGTGYEQYF
TRBV30	TRBJ1-1	.	.	TGTGCCTGGAGGGGGATGGGCGCTGAAGCTTTCTTT	CAWRGMGAEAFF
TRBV19	TRBJ2-1	.	.	TGTGCCAGTACCCTAGGTAATGAGCAGTTCTTC	CASTLGNEQFF
TRBV11-1	TRBJ2-1	.	.	TGTGCCAGCAGCTACCGGTGGGGGAATGAGCAGTTCTTC	CASSYRWGNEQFF
TRBV19	TRBJ2-1	.	.	TGTGCCAGTTCTTTCCGGGGCGGGAAGCATGAGCAGTTCTTC	CASSFRGGKHEQFF
TRBV27	TRBJ2-3	.	.	TGTGCCAGCAGTGGAGACGCAGATACGCAGTATTTT	CASSGDADTQYF
TRBV27	TRBJ2-3	.	.	TGTGCCAGCAGCCCGACGGGCGGCACAGATACGCAGTATTTT	CASSPTGGTDTQYF
TRBV29-1	TRBJ2-7	.	.	TGCAGCGTTGAAGAGAGTACCAACTACGAGCAGTACTTC	CSVEESTNYEQYF
TRBV6-6	TRBJ2-7	.	once	TGTGCCAGCAGTTCATTCGGGAGCGAGCAGTACTTC	CASSSFGSEQYF